This T cell receptor beta chain was captured in a study of a mutant IDH1 vaccine in newly diagnosed glioma. Here immunoSEQ multiplex PCR was the method, and the copy in TCRdb shows in-frame clones only, minus some. Of roughly 43,000 clones detected, approximately 76% appear once; the ten largest clones hold about 5%. With 1 base removed from V and 2 bases from J, the gap between germline ends came to 7 bases. Germline V gene data show CDR1 as SGHRS and CDR2 as YFSETQ. CDR3 length: 13 amino acids. To note about this clone: Its target is not known.

Specified time point: week 23, last vaccination. Every single dose of the vaccine, 300 ug of mutant IDH1 20-mer peptide, came with topical imiquimod. The V and J genes are TRBV5-1 and TRBJ2-7, with D unclear. The source was PBMCs, collected from a glioma patient whose treatment included an IDH1 peptide vaccine. The receptor was isolated from a man aged 45 to 65 with glioma. CDR3 sequence reads: CASSLTSPYEQYF. The CDR3 region has the DNA TGCGCCAGCAGCTTGACCTCTCCCTACGAGCAGTACTTC.